This TCR gamma chain was captured in a study of Vδ1+ human thymocytes. This clone was observed a few times. Its specificity is unknown. This same CDR3 is encoded by further DNA sequences in the sample. After alphabeta T cell depletion, CD3+ Vdelta1+ Vdelta2- thymocytes were sorted. The template was reverse-transcribed extracted RNA. Multiplex PCR used pooled V-gene forward primers and a constant-region reverse primer to amplify CDR3s. TCRdb reanalysed the multiplex PCR reads with CATT. The sample consists of 35,000 or so gamma-chain clones, 20% to 25% of them appearing once. The CDR3 length is 14 residues. Trimming took 0 bases from V and 3 from J; bases not matched to a gene: 5. Per the germline V gene, CDR1 is VTNTFY and CDR2 is YDVSTARD (reference sequence). Study-level results: Thymic delta-chain repertoires held roughly 19% Vdelta2 sequences and few Vdelta3, despite high sort purity. Thymic TRG and TRD repertoires appeared highly polyclonal, with Gaussian CDR3 length distributions.

Sequencing was done on a sample of Vdelta1+ gamma-delta thymocytes from the thymus. Documented subset: FACS-sorted CD3+ TCRalphabeta- TCRVdelta1+ TCRVdelta2- thymocytes. This TCR came from a girl less than two years old who had congenital heart surgery. J is TRGJ1 or TRGJ2 and V is TRGV3. The DNA of the CDR3 is TGTGCCACCTGGGACAGGCCGCCTTATTATAAGAAACTCTTT. This encodes CATWDRPPYYKKLF.